The rows below give T cell receptor beta chains drawn from one sample of a study of regulatory T cells in long-lasting Graves disease. In TCRdb, the multiplex PCR reads were re-called with MiXCR into one record per CDR3 protein. Found here are approximately 540,000 distinct CDR3 sequences, 12% of them singletons; the top ten hold 8% to 10%. This same sample was also taken into another study, of T cells in Graves' hyperthyroidism and ophthalmopathy.

Sequenced here: peripheral blood mononuclear cells (PBMCs), sampled at new diagnosis, from a patient treated with antithyroid drugs. Every receptor here comes from a woman in her 30s with Graves disease. Each CDR3 is given with its conserved first and last residue. D genes are given only for firm matches. Not all rows give a size; the values are once, few, many and, for expanded clones, a class.

d_call clone_size j_call v_call cdr3_aa cdr3_nt
- few TRBJ2-1 TRBV5-1 CASSWGTANEQFF TGCGCCAGCAGCTGGGGGACGGCGAATGAGCAGTTCTTC
TRBD2 many TRBJ2-7 TRBV11-3 CASSLISSGGRYNYEQYF TGTGCCAGCAGCCTTATCTCTAGCGGGGGCCGATACAACTACGAGCAGTACTTC
- - TRBJ2-2 TRBV19 CASSFTGNTGELFF TGTGCCAGTAGCTTCACAGGGAACACCGGGGAGCTGTTTTTT
- - TRBJ2-3 TRBV2 CASVDSGTQYF TGTGCCAGCGTGGACAGTGGTACGCAGTATTTT
- many TRBJ1-1 TRBV27 CASRPRGGWGTEAFF TGTGCCAGCAGGCCCAGGGGTGGATGGGGCACTGAAGCTTTCTTT
- many TRBJ2-3 TRBV14 CASSQDRTGEGTDTQYF TGTGCCAGCAGCCAAGATCGCACAGGGGAGGGAACAGATACGCAGTATTTT
TRBD1 many TRBJ1-5 TRBV2 CASTLDRGPVEPQHF TGTGCCAGCACTCTGGACAGGGGGCCGGTAGAGCCCCAGCATTTT
- many TRBJ2-6 TRBV14 CASSPGRRGSGANVLTF TGTGCCAGCAGCCCGGGACGTCGGGGCTCTGGGGCCAACGTCCTGACTTTC
TRBD1 - TRBJ1-4 TRBV6-1 CATEDRGGPSNEKLFF TGTGCCACCGAAGACAGGGGCGGGCCGTCTAATGAAAAACTGTTTTTT
- - TRBJ2-1 TRBV3-1 CASSLGGEVGQFF TGTGCCAGCAGCTTAGGGGGGGAGGTTGGGCAGTTCTTC
- - TRBJ2-7 TRBV7-2 CASSADSTSYEQYF TGTGCCAGCAGCGCCGACAGCACCTCCTACGAGCAGTACTTC
- many TRBJ2-1 TRBV27 CASSTRTIAYNEQFF TGTGCCAGCAGTACACGGACCATTGCCTACAATGAGCAGTTCTTC
- many TRBJ1-4 TRBV7-9 CASSSWAGEGVNEKLFF TGTGCCAGCAGCTCCTGGGCCGGCGAGGGGGTTAATGAAAAACTGTTTTTT
- many TRBJ1-5 TRBV28 CASSFPSGPHQPQHF TGTGCCAGCAGTTTCCCCTCCGGGCCACATCAGCCCCAGCATTTT
TRBD1 many TRBJ1-5 TRBV13 CASSQGQGVGQPQHF TGTGCCAGCAGCCAGGGACAGGGGGTCGGTCAGCCCCAGCATTTT
TRBD2 many TRBJ2-1 TRBV10-3 CAISDPGTSVNEQFF TGTGCCATCAGCGACCCCGGGACTAGCGTTAATGAGCAGTTCTTC
TRBD2 many TRBJ2-1 TRBV2 CASSSGRINNEQFF TGTGCCAGCAGCAGCGGGAGGATTAACAATGAGCAGTTCTTC
TRBD1 many TRBJ2-1 TRBV7-2 CASSPRGPTYNEQFF TGTGCCAGCAGCCCAAGGGGGCCCACCTACAATGAGCAGTTCTTC
- many TRBJ2-3 TRBV20-1 CSAGPGTDTQYF TGCAGTGCAGGACCGGGCACAGATACGCAGTATTTT
- many TRBJ1-3 TRBV5-1 CASSLGQRGNTIYF TGCGCCAGCAGTCTCGGACAGAGGGGAAACACCATATATTTT
TRBD1 many TRBJ2-1 TRBV6-1 CAHRDRGNNEQFF TGTGCCCACCGGGACAGGGGTAACAATGAGCAGTTCTTC
- - TRBJ2-5 TRBV30 CAWGGQETQYF TGTGCCTGGGGGGGCCAAGAGACCCAGTACTTC
- - TRBJ1-2 TRBV10-3 CAIREGGHRDYGYTF TGTGCCATTCGAGAGGGGGGCCATAGAGACTATGGCTACACCTTC
- few TRBJ1-6 TRBV7-9 CASRPSEGRSNSPLHF TGTGCCAGCAGACCCAGTGAGGGCAGGAGCAATTCACCCCTCCACTTT
- few TRBJ1-1 TRBV6-9 CASSYQGMLNTEAFF TGTGCCAGCAGTTACCAGGGGATGTTGAACACTGAAGCTTTCTTT
- many TRBJ1-2 TRBV7-2 CASSLFQGEYGYTF TGTGCCAGCAGCTTATTCCAGGGAGAGTATGGCTACACCTTC
TRBD2 many TRBJ2-3 TRBV20-1 CSAGPFVSSGSTDTQYF TGCAGTGCTGGTCCCTTCGTTTCTAGCGGGAGCACAGATACGCAGTATTTT
- many TRBJ2-1 TRBV5-5 CATPPYTTTYNEQFF TGTGCCACCCCCCCTTATACCACTACCTACAATGAGCAGTTCTTC
- - TRBJ1-5 TRBV19 CASSIRVYQPQHF TGTGCCAGTAGTATCAGGGTTTATCAGCCCCAGCATTTT
- many TRBJ2-7 TRBV2 CASSERSLSSYEQYF TGTGCCAGCAGTGAGCGGAGCCTTAGCTCCTACGAGCAGTACTTC
TRBD1 many TRBJ1-6 TRBV2 CASVQGMSNSPLHF TGTGCCAGCGTACAGGGGATGTCTAATTCACCCCTCCACTTT
- many TRBJ2-7 TRBV18 CASSPPGLYEQYF TGTGCCAGCTCACCCCCGGGCCTCTACGAGCAGTACTTC
- few TRBJ1-4 TRBV28 CASARGGGEKLFF TGTGCCAGCGCGAGGGGGGGTGGTGAAAAACTGTTTTTT
- - TRBJ2-7 TRBV4-1 CASSPFLVPGPRHEQYF TGCGCCAGCAGCCCTTTTCTTGTTCCGGGACCGCGACACGAGCAGTACTTC
- many TRBJ1-1 TRBV11-3 CASSRGYEAFF TGTGCCAGCAGTCGGGGGTATGAAGCTTTCTTT
- many TRBJ2-1 TRBV20-1 CSVRDPGGINEQFF TGCAGTGTAAGAGACCCAGGGGGGATCAATGAGCAGTTCTTC
- few TRBJ2-1 TRBV14 CASSQEKQLAGSDNEQFF TGTGCCAGCAGCCAAGAAAAACAACTAGCAGGATCCGACAATGAGCAGTTCTTC
- many TRBJ1-3 TRBV29-1 CSVGRDSGNTIYF TGCAGCGTTGGGAGGGACTCTGGAAACACCATATATTTT
- many TRBJ1-1 TRBV28 CASSSSGANTEAFF TGTGCCAGCAGTTCCTCCGGAGCGAACACTGAAGCTTTCTTT
- few TRBJ2-1 TRBV20-1 CSAEGRAPFNEQFF TGCAGTGCCGAGGGAAGAGCACCCTTCAATGAGCAGTTCTTC
- many TRBJ2-3 TRBV28 CASPKRGGDTDTQYF TGTGCCAGCCCAAAAAGGGGGGGAGACACAGATACGCAGTATTTT
TRBD1 many TRBJ2-1 TRBV6-1 CASNHLDRAHNEQFF TGTGCCAGCAATCATTTGGACAGGGCCCACAATGAGCAGTTCTTC
TRBD2 few TRBJ2-5 TRBV5-8 CASSLLGTSMQETQYF TGTGCCAGCAGCTTGTTGGGGACTAGCATGCAAGAGACCCAGTACTTC
- - TRBJ2-5 TRBV27 CASSLWVDRKETQYF TGTGCCAGCAGTTTATGGGTGGACAGAAAAGAGACCCAGTACTTC
- - TRBJ1-4 TRBV28 CASSQWDGSNEKLFF TGTGCCAGCAGTCAATGGGACGGATCTAATGAAAAACTGTTTTTT
TRBD2 - TRBJ2-1 TRBV5-4 CVSSSPLAGGSYNEQFF TGTGTCAGCAGTTCCCCATTAGCGGGAGGCTCGTACAATGAGCAGTTCTTC
TRBD1 many TRBJ2-2 TRBV7-8 CASSLGVGQRTGELFF TGTGCCAGCAGCTTAGGCGTGGGACAGCGGACCGGGGAGCTGTTTTTT
TRBD1 few TRBJ1-2 TRBV14 CASSQAGGGYTF TGTGCCAGCAGCCAAGCAGGGGGCGGCTACACCTTC
- many TRBJ2-1 TRBV10-2 CASAQGNEQFF TGTGCCAGCGCCCAGGGGAATGAGCAGTTCTTC
- - TRBJ2-1 TRBV19 CASSIPRIPNEQFF TGTGCCAGTAGTATACCCAGGATTCCTAATGAGCAGTTCTTC
- many TRBJ2-2 TRBV7-9 CASSNGLANTGELFF TGTGCCAGCAGTAATGGTCTCGCGAACACCGGGGAGCTGTTTTTT
TRBD1 many TRBJ1-5 TRBV2 CASTLDRGGQPQHF TGTGCCAGCACCTTAGACAGGGGAGGTCAGCCCCAGCATTTT
TRBD2 - TRBJ2-7 TRBV3-1 CASSQDRGAGTSGRNEQYF TGTGCCAGCAGCCAAGATCGCGGGGCCGGGACTAGCGGGAGAAACGAGCAGTACTTC